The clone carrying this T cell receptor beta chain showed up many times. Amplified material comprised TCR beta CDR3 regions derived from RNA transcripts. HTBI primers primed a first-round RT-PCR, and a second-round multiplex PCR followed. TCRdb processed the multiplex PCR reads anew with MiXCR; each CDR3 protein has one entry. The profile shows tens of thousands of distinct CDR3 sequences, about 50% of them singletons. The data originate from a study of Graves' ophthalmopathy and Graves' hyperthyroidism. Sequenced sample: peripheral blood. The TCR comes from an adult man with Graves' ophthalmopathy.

DNA for the CDR3: TGTGCCACCAGCAGAGATCGCACAGGGGGGAATGAGCAGTTCTTC. Its protein product is CATSRDRTGGNEQFF. J is TRBJ2-1 and V is TRBV15, with TRBD1 matching over 8 bases. The J segment lost 7 bases and the V segment lost 0 bases, leaving 5 bases of the junction unmatched. The CDR3 has 15 residues. The germline V gene encodes CDR1 LNHNV and CDR2 YYDKDF (reference sequence).